This TCR beta chain was identified in a study of cytomegalovirus exposure and HLA in healthy donors. Study summary: For the approximately 400 genotyped donors, roughly 80% fell within the Caucasian-associated ancestry cluster. Whole-study results and caveats: According to a later analysis, most TCR beta chains associated with CMV appeared HLA-restricted. An analysis done earlier found most TCR beta V segments productive about 90% or about 30% of the time.

This clone counts as medium-sized by frequency. Its antigen is currently unknown. This CDR3 has 13 amino acids. V was trimmed by 4 bases and J by 8 bases, leaving 12 bases between them. From germline, CDR1 is MNHNY and CDR2 SVGAGI (reference sequence). PCR involved 60 Vbeta and 13 Jbeta primers. TCRdb's copy holds only in-frame clones and misses some; the assay was immunoSEQ multiplex PCR. In all, the sample yields about 39,000 clones. The V gene is TRBV6-6, the J gene TRBJ2-1, with unresolved D. The clonotype was recovered from a woman aged 25 to 39 in good health and CMV-seropositive. Sequencing was performed on PBMCs. CDR3 region: CASSSPPRYEQFF. The CDR3 DNA is TGTGCCAGCAGTTCCCCTCCCCGGTATGAGCAGTTCTTC.